Sequencing of this TCR beta chain was carried out in a study of beta chain features in type 1 diabetes. Whole-study results and caveats: Moderately but significantly shorter TCRB CDR3s were found in Type 1 diabetes patients in all four CD4+ subsets.

A word on this clone: What it binds is unknown.

V trimming: 7 bases; J trimming: 1 base; junction bases outside the gene matches: 6. The germline V gene has CDR1 MDHEN and CDR2 SYDVKM. This CDR3 is built from 14 residues. The isolated RNA, all of it, was reverse transcribed, so expressed TCRB transcripts were what got sequenced. Assay: immunoSEQ multiplex PCR; the TCRdb copy retains only in-frame clones and omits some. The repertoire holds approximately 270,000 clones, with over 11% as singletons. The sample consisted of naive CD4+ T cells from blood. This TCR derives from a man aged 25-40 years with type 1 diabetes. The rearrangement uses TRBV28 and TRBJ1-1; 7 positions match TRBD1. The CDR3 region is CASKPDRENTEAFF. The CDR3 DNA sequence: TGTGCCAGCAAGCCAGACAGGGAGAACACTGAAGCTTTCTTT.